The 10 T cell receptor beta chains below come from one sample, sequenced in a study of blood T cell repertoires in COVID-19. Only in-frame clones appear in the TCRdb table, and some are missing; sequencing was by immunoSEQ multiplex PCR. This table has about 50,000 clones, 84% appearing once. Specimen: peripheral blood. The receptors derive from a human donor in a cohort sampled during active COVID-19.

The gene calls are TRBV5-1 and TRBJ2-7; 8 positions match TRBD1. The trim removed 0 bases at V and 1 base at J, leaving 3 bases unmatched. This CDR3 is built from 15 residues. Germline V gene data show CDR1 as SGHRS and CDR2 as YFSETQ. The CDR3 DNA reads TGCGCCAGCAGCTTGGAACAGGGGGTATCCTACGAGCAGTACTTC. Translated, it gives CASSLEQGVSYEQYF.

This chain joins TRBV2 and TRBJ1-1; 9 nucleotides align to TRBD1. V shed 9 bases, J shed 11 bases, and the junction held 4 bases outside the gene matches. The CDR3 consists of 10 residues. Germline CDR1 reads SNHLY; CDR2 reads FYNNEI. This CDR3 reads CARGQGMAFF. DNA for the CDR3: TGTGCCAGAGGACAGGGGATGGCTTTCTTT.

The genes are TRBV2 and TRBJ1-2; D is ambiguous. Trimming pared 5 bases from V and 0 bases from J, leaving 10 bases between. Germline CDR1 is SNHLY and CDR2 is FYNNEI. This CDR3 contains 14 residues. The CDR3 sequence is CASSFRDPNYGYTF. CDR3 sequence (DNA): TGTGCCAGCAGTTTCCGGGATCCTAACTATGGCTACACCTTC.

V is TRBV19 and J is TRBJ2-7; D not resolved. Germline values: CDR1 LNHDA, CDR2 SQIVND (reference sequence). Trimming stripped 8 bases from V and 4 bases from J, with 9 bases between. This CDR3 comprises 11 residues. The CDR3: CASEVGYEQYF. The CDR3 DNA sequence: TGTGCCAGTGAAGTCGGTTACGAGCAGTACTTC.

CDR3 bases: TGTGCCAGTAGTATACAGGGCATAAACACTGAAGCTTTCTTT. Encoded protein: CASSIQGINTEAFF. The chain combines TRBV19 with TRBJ1-1; perhaps TRBD1 as D (5 bases). Trimming stripped 2 bases from V and 2 bases from J, with 9 bases between. The length of the CDR3 is 14 residues. CDR1 and CDR2 (germline): LNHDA, SQIVND (reference sequence).

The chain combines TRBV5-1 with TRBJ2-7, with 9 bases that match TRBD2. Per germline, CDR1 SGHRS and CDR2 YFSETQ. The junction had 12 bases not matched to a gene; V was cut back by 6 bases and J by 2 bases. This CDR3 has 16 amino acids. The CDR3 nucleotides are TGCGCCAGCAAAGCGACTAGCGGAGCCGTCACCTACGAGCAGTACTTC. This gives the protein CASKATSGAVTYEQYF.

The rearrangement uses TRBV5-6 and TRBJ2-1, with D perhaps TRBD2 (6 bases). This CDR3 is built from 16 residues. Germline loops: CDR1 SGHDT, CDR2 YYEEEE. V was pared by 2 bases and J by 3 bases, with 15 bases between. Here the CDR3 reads CASSFGQAGVYNEQFF. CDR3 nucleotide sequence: TGTGCCAGCAGCTTCGGTCAAGCGGGTGTCTACAATGAGCAGTTCTTC.

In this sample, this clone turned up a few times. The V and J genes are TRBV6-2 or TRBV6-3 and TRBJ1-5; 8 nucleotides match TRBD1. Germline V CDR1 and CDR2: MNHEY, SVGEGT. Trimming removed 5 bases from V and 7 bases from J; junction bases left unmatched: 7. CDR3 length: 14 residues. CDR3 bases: TGTGCCAGCAGTACCCGGACAGGGCCGCAGCCCCAGCATTTT. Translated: CASSTRTGPQPQHF.

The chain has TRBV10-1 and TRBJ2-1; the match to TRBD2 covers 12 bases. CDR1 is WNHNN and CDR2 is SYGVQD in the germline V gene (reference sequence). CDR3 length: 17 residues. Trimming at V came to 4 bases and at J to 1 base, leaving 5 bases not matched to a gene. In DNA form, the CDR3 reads TGCGCCAGCAGTGTCCTAGCGGGAGGGGGATCCTACAATGAGCAGTTCTTC. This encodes CASSVLAGGGSYNEQFF.

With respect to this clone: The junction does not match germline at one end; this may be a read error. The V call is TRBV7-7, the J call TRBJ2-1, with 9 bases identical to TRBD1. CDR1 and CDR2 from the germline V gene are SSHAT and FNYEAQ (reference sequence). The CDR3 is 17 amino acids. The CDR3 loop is CASSPGGSGQGYNEQFF. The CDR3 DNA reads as TGTGCTAGCAGCCCGGGCGGGTCCGGACAGGGGTACAATGAGCAGTTCTTC.